The 29 T cell receptor beta chains below all came from one sample that was sequenced in a study of OX40 agonist ivuxolimab in advanced cancers. Sequencing was performed with immunoSEQ multiplex PCR; in TCRdb, only in-frame clones are kept and a portion is missing. The table shows about 60,000 clones, with roughly 80% occurring only once. The sequencing used CD4+ or CD8+ T cells sorted from blood, collected in a trial of the OX40 agonist ivuxolimab. These receptors all come from an adult with an advanced solid tumor such as melanoma, head and neck, liver or kidney cancer.

V gene TRBV7-8 combines with J gene TRBJ2-7; 7 positions match TRBD1. Germline CDR1 and CDR2: SGHVS and FQNEAQ. Trimming cost V 2 bases and J 4 bases; bases outside gene matches: 2. The CDR3 consists of 13 residues. CDR3 DNA: TGTGCCAGCAGCTTAACCAGGGGGTACGAGCAGTACGTC. It is translated as CASSLTRGYEQYV.

This clone has only a few counts. The chain employs TRBV9 and TRBJ2-1; 9 bases are a match to TRBD2. Per the germline V gene, CDR1 is SGDLS and CDR2 is YYNGEE. V shed 8 bases and J 5 bases; nucleotides not matched to a gene: 14. The CDR3 consists of 16 residues. The CDR3 protein is CASPQLLSGRHNEQFF. Here the CDR3 DNA reads TGTGCCAGTCCCCAGCTGCTTAGCGGGAGACACAATGAGCAGTTCTTC.

V is TRBV7-9 and J is TRBJ2-1; 9 bases agree with TRBD2. From germline, CDR1 is SEHNR and CDR2 FQNEAQ (reference sequence). J lost 5 bases, V lost 5 bases, and 10 bases had no gene match. The CDR3 length is 16 residues. The CDR3 region is CASSERLAGANNEQFF. In DNA, the CDR3 is TGTGCCAGCAGCGAGCGATTAGCGGGAGCGAACAATGAGCAGTTCTTC.

The chain links TRBV7-4 to TRBJ2-2; 7 bases match TRBD1. The CDR3 is made up of 18 amino acids. After removal of 2 bases from V and 0 bases from J, the junction contained 9 bases not matched to a gene. Germline V lookup: CDR1 SGHVT, CDR2 SQSDAQ. The CDR3 DNA reads TGTGCCAGCAGCTTAAGTCTGGACAGGCCCCCGAACACCGGGGAGCTGTTTTTT. Its translation: CASSLSLDRPPNTGELFF. Full variable domain (missing parts from reference TRBV7-4 and TRBJ2-2): GAGVSQSPRYKVAKRGRDVALRCDSISGHVTLYWYRQTLGQGSEVLTYSQSDAQRDKSGRPSGRFSAERPERSVSTLKIQRTEQGDSAVYLCASSLSLDRPPNTGELFFGEGSRLTVL.

V and J are TRBV7-8 and TRBJ2-5; 9 bases line up with TRBD2. The junction had 9 bases not matched to a gene; V was cut back by 5 bases and J by 5 bases. The CDR3 has 15 amino acids. Germline CDR1 and CDR2: SGHVS and FQNEAQ. The CDR3 nucleotides are TGTGCCAGCAGCAGGGGCGGGAGGGCCGTTGAGACCCAGTACTTC. This encodes CASSRGGRAVETQYF.

The V and J genes are TRBV19 and TRBJ1-2, with a tentative D call TRBD1 (5 bases). From germline, CDR1 is LNHDA and CDR2 SQIVND (reference sequence). Trimming stripped 5 bases from V and 2 bases from J, with 12 bases between. CDR3 length equals 14 residues. Here the CDR3 reads CASSGRQRNYGYTF. The DNA of the CDR3 is TGTGCCAGTAGTGGCAGACAGAGGAACTATGGCTACACCTTC.

The rearrangement links TRBV7-9 to TRBJ2-1, with 10 positions matching TRBD2. CDR3 size: 15 residues. The germline V gene encodes CDR1 SEHNR and CDR2 FQNEAQ (reference sequence). Trimming took 1 base from V and 9 from J; bases not matched to a gene: 6. The CDR3 is CASSLEASGSVEQFF. The CDR3 DNA sequence: TGTGCCAGCAGCTTAGAGGCTAGCGGGAGTGTTGAGCAGTTCTTC.

This clone was seen only once. The chain couples TRBV2 to TRBJ2-3; a possible D gene is TRBD1 (5 bases). The V gene's germline CDR1 is SNHLY and CDR2 FYNNEI. Trimming pared 4 bases from V and 4 bases from J, leaving 12 bases between. The length of the CDR3 is 14 residues. CDR3 sequence: CASSGTQGADTQYF. The DNA for the CDR3 is TGTGCCAGCAGTGGGACCCAGGGTGCAGATACGCAGTATTTT.

The chain is built from TRBV6-5 and TRBJ1-1; TRBD1 is a possible D gene (5 bases). This CDR3 spans 11 amino acids. V was shortened by 6 bases and J by 12 bases, with 14 bases between the two germline ends. Germline assignment: CDR1 MNHEY and CDR2 SVGAGI. CDR3 loop: CASSSGTHTFF. CDR3 in DNA: TGTGCCAGCAGCTCCGGGACCCATACTTTCTTT.

This chain uses TRBV2 with TRBJ1-1; TRBD1 might be the D (6 bases). CDR1 and CDR2 from the germline V gene are SNHLY and FYNNEI. The ends were cut back, 10 bases at V and 0 bases at J, with 24 bases in the middle. The CDR3 is 17 amino acids. As DNA, the CDR3 is TGTGCCATCCCATCAAGGACCAGGGGTAGGGTGAACACTGAAGCTTTCTTT. It is translated as CAIPSRTRGRVNTEAFF.

Comments on this clone: One junction end does not reproduce the germline sequence, and a read error may be involved. V and J are TRBV2 and TRBJ1-1; the D gene is possibly TRBD1 (5 bases). CDR1 and CDR2 (germline): SNHLY, FYNNEI. This CDR3 has 16 residues. The CDR3 DNA reads as TGTGCCAGCGGTGAAAGGGGAGCAGGCGGGGCCACTGAAGCTTTCTTT. It translates to CASGERGAGGATEAFF.

This clone was detected only once. This chain uses TRBV11-3 with TRBJ2-2; D is ambiguous. Germline V gene data show CDR1 as SGHNT and CDR2 as YENEEA. The ends were cut back, 6 bases at V and 0 bases at J, with 11 bases in the middle. This CDR3 region has 15 residues. CDR3 coding DNA: TGTGCCAGCAGAAAAGGGCTTGCGAACACCGGGGAGCTGTTTTTT. The encoded protein is CASRKGLANTGELFF.

CDR3 sequence reads: CASSFGGDNEKLFF. The CDR3 DNA reads TGCGCCAGCAGCTTTGGAGGAGATAATGAAAAACTGTTTTTT. The V call is TRBV5-1, the J call TRBJ1-4; D is ambiguous. Trimming pared 2 bases from V and 4 bases from J, leaving 9 bases between. This CDR3 has 14 amino acids. The germline V gene encodes CDR1 SGHRS and CDR2 YFSETQ.

As regards this clone: Other DNA sequences in the sample encode the same CDR3. The genes are TRBV5-1 and TRBJ2-6; possible D gene TRBD1, 6 bases. V was pared by 0 bases and J by 1 base, with 8 bases between. From germline, CDR1 is SGHRS and CDR2 YFSETQ. This CDR3 spans 16 amino acids. CDR3 DNA sequence: TGCGCCAGCAGCTTGGATACAGGGTCTGGGGCCAACGTCCTGACTTTC. Translating gives CASSLDTGSGANVLTF.

The genes are TRBV4-1 and TRBJ2-7; D is unresolved. The V and J ends lost 5 bases and 3 bases respectively, with 8 bases between them. From germline, CDR1 is MGHRA and CDR2 YSYEKL. This CDR3 has 12 amino acids. CDR3 amino acids: CASSSSNYEQYF. CDR3 nucleotides: TGCGCCAGCAGCTCCTCGAACTACGAGCAGTACTTC.

This rearrangement joins TRBV2 to TRBJ2-2; 7 bases map to TRBD2. This CDR3 is 14 amino acids long. Germline CDR1 is SNHLY and CDR2 is FYNNEI. V shed 4 bases and J 7 bases; nucleotides not matched to a gene: 6. CDR3 residues: CASSVRLASGELFF. The CDR3 DNA sequence: TGTGCCAGCAGTGTTCGACTAGCTAGCGGGGAGCTGTTTTTT.

The genes are TRBV7-2 and TRBJ2-3; 10 bases are a match to TRBD2. V was pared by 1 base and J by 4 bases, with 5 bases of the junction left unmatched. This CDR3 has 16 amino acids. Germline V gene sequence: CDR1 SGHTA, CDR2 FQGNSA. CDR3 nucleotide sequence: TGTGCCAGCAGCTTAGTACTAGCGGGATACTCAGATACGCAGTATTTT. It specifies CASSLVLAGYSDTQYF.

By sample fraction, this clone is medium-sized. V usage is TRBV19 and J usage is TRBJ1-1; D is unclear. The CDR3 consists of 16 residues. Germline-derived CDR1 and CDR2 are LNHDA and SQIVND (reference sequence). V was pared by 3 bases and J by 2 bases, with 16 bases between. Here the CDR3 reads CASSIKSSLLNTEAFF. The CDR3 bases are TGTGCCAGTAGTATCAAGTCTTCACTGTTAAACACTGAAGCTTTCTTT.

The chain recombines TRBV30 with TRBJ2-7; 7 nucleotides match TRBD1. There are 14 residues in the CDR3. CDR1 is GTSNPN, CDR2 SVGIG, per germline (reference sequence). The ends lost 4 bases at V and 3 bases at J; junction bases unmatched: 9. The CDR3: CAWKSGRGNYEQYF. CDR3 bases: TGTGCCTGGAAAAGCGGCAGGGGGAACTACGAGCAGTACTTC.

J is TRBJ1-1 and V is TRBV5-1; D is ambiguous. This CDR3 is built from 17 residues. The V and J ends lost 1 base and 0 bases respectively, with 16 bases between them. The V gene's germline CDR1 is SGHRS and CDR2 YFSETQ. CDR3 loop: CASSLYLGVGMNTEAFF. The CDR3 DNA reads TGCGCCAGCAGCTTGTATCTCGGGGTCGGGATGAACACTGAAGCTTTCTTT.

This clone was observed once. The V and J genes are TRBV5-5 and TRBJ2-3; D uncertain. V was cut by 0 bases and J by 5 bases, with 1 base left in between. The CDR3 has 11 amino acids. Germline V gene lookup returns CDR1 SGHKS and CDR2 YYEKEE (reference sequence). The CDR3 here is CASSLGDTQYF. The CDR3 region has the DNA TGTGCCAGCAGCTTGGGAGATACGCAGTATTTT.

This clone was seen only once. This chain connects TRBV6-5 to TRBJ2-3; 7 bases fit TRBD2. Germline values: CDR1 MNHEY, CDR2 SVGAGI. V shed 4 bases and J 5 bases; nucleotides not matched to a gene: 9. The CDR3 extends over 15 amino acids. The CDR3 is CASSFGGRSGDTQYF. For the CDR3, the DNA is TGTGCCAGCAGTTTCGGCGGGAGATCCGGAGATACGCAGTATTTT.

This clone was detected only a few times. The CDR3 spells CASSVGPWDPSSYEQYF. The CDR3 region has the DNA TGTGCCAGCAGCGTAGGACCTTGGGACCCAAGCTCCTACGAGCAGTACTTC. The genes are TRBV9 and TRBJ2-7; D tentatively reads TRBD1 or TRBD2 (5 bases each). Trimming removed 0 bases at V and 0 bases at J, with 16 bases between. Germline values: CDR1 SGDLS, CDR2 YYNGEE. The CDR3 is 17 residues long.

The chain is built from TRBV7-9 and TRBJ1-4, with TRBD1 matching over 10 bases. This CDR3 is 16 amino acids long. V lost 5 bases and J lost 5; bases outside the gene matches: 8. Germline V gives CDR1 SEHNR, CDR2 FQNEAQ (reference sequence). CDR3 nucleotide sequence: TGTGCCAGCAGCACCAATCCGGGACAGGGGAATGAAAAACTGTTTTTT. This sequence encodes CASSTNPGQGNEKLFF.

This chain links TRBV10-1 with TRBJ2-5; 10 bases are a match to TRBD2. With the DNA end fitting TRBJ2-7 better, the J assignment may be wrong. The CDR3 length is 14 residues. Germline CDR1 WNHNN, CDR2 SYGVQD (reference sequence). CDR3 coding DNA: TGCGCCAGCAGAGGGGGACTAGCGATCTACGAGCAGTACTTC. The encoded protein is CASRGGLAIYEQYF.

This clone was picked up one time. This chain uses TRBV2 with TRBJ2-3; maybe TRBD2 (5 bases). CDR3 size: 14 residues. Germline CDR1 SNHLY, CDR2 FYNNEI. The germline V and J ends were trimmed by 6 bases and 5 bases, with 15 bases remaining between them. The DNA for the CDR3 is TGTGCCAGCAGCACGATGAGCGGAGTAGATACGCAGTATTTT. This sequence encodes CASSTMSGVDTQYF. Full variable domain (remainder filled in from reference TRBV2 and TRBJ2-3): EPEVTQTPSHQVTQMGQEVILRCVPISNHLYFYWYRQILGQKVEFLVSFYNNEISEKSEIFDDQFSVERPDGSNFTLKIRSTKLEDSAMYFCASSTMSGVDTQYFGPGTRLTVL.

The chain joins TRBV5-1 to TRBJ2-5, with 13 positions matching TRBD2. From germline, CDR1 is SGHRS and CDR2 YFSETQ. The CDR3 loop spans 16 amino acids. V trimming: 2 bases; J trimming: 2 bases; junction bases outside the gene matches: 3. The CDR3 region is CASSFPGLAGQETQYF. In nucleotides, the CDR3 is TGCGCCAGCAGCTTCCCGGGACTAGCGGGGCAAGAGACCCAGTACTTC.

The chain joins TRBV7-3 to TRBJ2-3, with D perhaps TRBD2 (6 bases). Deletions cut 5 bases from V and 0 bases from J, with 21 bases between. Germline CDR1 is SGHTA and CDR2 is FQGTGA. This CDR3 contains 18 residues. This chain's CDR3 is CASSPQAPLASSTDTQYF. The CDR3 DNA reads TGTGCCAGCAGCCCCCAAGCCCCTCTAGCGTCCAGCACAGATACGCAGTATTTT.

The genes are TRBV7-3 and TRBJ2-1; 10 bases are a match to TRBD2. The germline CDR1 and CDR2 sequences are SGHTA and FQGTGA. This CDR3 contains 16 residues. J gave up 7 bases and V 5 bases, and 11 bases lay outside the gene matches. The CDR3 is CASSARASGRLNEQFF. The CDR3 DNA follows: TGTGCCAGCAGCGCCCGGGCTAGCGGGAGATTAAATGAGCAGTTCTTC.